The clone carrying this T cell receptor (beta chain) was counted ten times or more. This sample was included in a study of glioma-infiltrating T cells. The V gene lost 1 base and the J gene lost 5 bases, with 17 bases spanning the gap. This CDR3 has 16 residues. Germline CDR1 SGHRS, CDR2 YFSETQ. Amplification of TCR alpha and beta CDR3 regions from RNA used iRepertoire nested multiplex PCR. One-step reverse transcription and amplification started from around 100-400 ng of tissue mRNA or PBMC total RNA. From the multiplex PCR reads, TCRdb called clonotypes with MiXCR, one entry per CDR3 protein. The sample consists of approximately 190,000 distinct CDR3 sequences, roughly a third of them appearing once.

What was sequenced was glioma tissue, nonneoplastic brain tissue, or PBMCs (not recorded which). The gene calls are TRBV5-1 and TRBJ2-3, with D maybe TRBD2 (5 bases). This TCR came from a human donor with low-grade glioma or glioblastoma, undergoing nonglioma brain surgery, or in good health (not recorded which). The CDR3 DNA follows: TGCGCCAGCAGCTTGCAGGCTAGCAGCTTAGGAGATACGCAGTATTTT. Its protein product is CASSLQASSLGDTQYF.